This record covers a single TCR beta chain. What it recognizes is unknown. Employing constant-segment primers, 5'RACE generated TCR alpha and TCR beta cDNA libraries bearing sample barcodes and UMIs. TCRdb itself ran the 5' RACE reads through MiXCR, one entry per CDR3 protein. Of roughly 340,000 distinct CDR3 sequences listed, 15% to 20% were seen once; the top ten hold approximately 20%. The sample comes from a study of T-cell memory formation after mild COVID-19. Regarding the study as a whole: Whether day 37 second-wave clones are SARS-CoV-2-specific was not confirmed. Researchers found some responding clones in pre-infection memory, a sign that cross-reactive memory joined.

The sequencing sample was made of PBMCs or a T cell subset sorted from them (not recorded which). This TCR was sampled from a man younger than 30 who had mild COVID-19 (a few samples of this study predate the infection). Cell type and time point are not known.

The CDR3 DNA follows: TGTGCCAGCACCTCCCGGGATAGGCAGTACTTC. Protein: CASTSRDRQYF. V is TRBV12-3 or TRBV12-4 and J is TRBJ2-7; TRBD2 is a possible D gene (5 bases). This CDR3 region has 11 residues. V lost 7 bases, J lost 9 bases, and 13 bases lay in between.